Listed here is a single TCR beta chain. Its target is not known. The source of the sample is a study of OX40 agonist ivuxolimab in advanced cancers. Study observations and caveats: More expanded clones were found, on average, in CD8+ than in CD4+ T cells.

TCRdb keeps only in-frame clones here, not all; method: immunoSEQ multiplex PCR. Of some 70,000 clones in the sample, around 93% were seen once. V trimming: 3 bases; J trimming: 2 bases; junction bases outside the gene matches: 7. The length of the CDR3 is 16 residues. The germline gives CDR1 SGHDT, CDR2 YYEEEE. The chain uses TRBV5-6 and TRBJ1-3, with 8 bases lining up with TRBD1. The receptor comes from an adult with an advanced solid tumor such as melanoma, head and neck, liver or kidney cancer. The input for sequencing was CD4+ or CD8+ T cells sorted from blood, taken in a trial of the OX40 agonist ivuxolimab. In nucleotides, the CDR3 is TGTGCCAGCAGCTCACTACGACAGGGGACTGGAAACACCATATATTTT. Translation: CASSSLRQGTGNTIYF.